Given below is one T cell receptor (beta chain) in context. Its antigen is undetermined. CDR3 length: 13 amino acids. The germline V gene encodes CDR1 SGHRS and CDR2 YFSETQ. These data come from a study of T cells expressing NK-cell markers. Across the whole study: In sorted CD3+CD56+NKG2C+, CD3+CD56+NKG2C- and CD3+CD56-NKG2C+ T cells, TCR beta repertoires were obtained.

Libraries used 5'RACE template switching adding universal primer site and UMIs. From the 5' RACE reads, TCRdb lists one entry per CDR3 protein and no DNA. This listing includes roughly 430,000 distinct CDR3 sequences. Study conclusions and caveats: Whether expanded NKG2C+ T cell clones were HCMV-specific remained unclear.

The clonotype comes from a woman aged 18 to 75 in good health. Material: blood T cells: a sorted CD56 or NKG2C T cell subset, CD4+ or CD8+ T cells, or bulk PBMC T cells (not recorded which). The V gene is TRBV5-1, the J gene TRBJ2-7; TCRdb calls TRBD1, which cannot be checked without DNA. CDR3 amino acids: CASSPGEGYEQYF.